This T cell receptor beta chain was recovered during a study of beta chain features in type 1 diabetes. Study at large: Age, gender and cell yields were similar between patients and healthy donors.

Overall study findings and caveats: Insertion counts at VDJ junctions were lower in type 1 diabetes patients, who also showed more deletions there.

Sequenced material consisted of expressed TCRB transcripts (all of the isolated RNA was reverse transcribed). Profiled with immunoSEQ multiplex PCR; TCRdb holds only in-frame clones, not every one. This repertoire shows roughly 140,000 clones, roughly 11% found once; its top ten account for roughly 1.9%. There was one heparinised blood draw per donor, averaging approximately 120 mL. A word on this clone: As yet, its antigen is unknown.

The receptor comes from a man aged 18 to 30 in good health. The sample was central memory CD4+ T cells from blood.

The CDR3 region has the DNA TGTGCCAGCAGACTAGGGAGTAGCAATCAGCCCCAGCATTTT. It encodes CASRLGSSNQPQHF. V usage is TRBV7-8 and J usage is TRBJ1-5; D call uncertain. The V end was cut by 6 bases, the J end by 0 bases, with 9 bases between. The CDR3 covers 14 residues. Germline loops: CDR1 SGHVS, CDR2 FQNEAQ.